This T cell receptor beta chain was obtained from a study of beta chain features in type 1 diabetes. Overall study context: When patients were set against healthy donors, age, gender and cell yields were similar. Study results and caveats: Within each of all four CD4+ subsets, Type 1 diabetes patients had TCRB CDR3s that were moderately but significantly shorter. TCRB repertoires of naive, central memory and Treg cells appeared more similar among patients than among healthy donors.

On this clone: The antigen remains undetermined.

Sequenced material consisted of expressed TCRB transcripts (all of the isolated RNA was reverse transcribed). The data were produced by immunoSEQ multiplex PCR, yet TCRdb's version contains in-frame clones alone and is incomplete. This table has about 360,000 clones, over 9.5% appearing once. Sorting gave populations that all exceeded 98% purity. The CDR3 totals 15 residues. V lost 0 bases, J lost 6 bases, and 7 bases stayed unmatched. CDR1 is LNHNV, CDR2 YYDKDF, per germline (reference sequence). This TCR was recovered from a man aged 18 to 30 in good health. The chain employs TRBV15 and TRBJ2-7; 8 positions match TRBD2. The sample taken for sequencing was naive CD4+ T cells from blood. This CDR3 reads CATSRDSGTAREQYF. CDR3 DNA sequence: TGTGCCACCAGCAGAGATAGCGGGACGGCCCGCGAGCAGTACTTC.